What follows is one T cell receptor beta chain and its context. This specimen belongs to a study of technical replicates of blood from several donors. Assay: immunoSEQ multiplex PCR; the TCRdb copy retains only in-frame clones and omits some. The profile shows around 85,000 clones, approximately 94% of them singletons. V was pared by 4 bases and J by 4 bases, with 17 bases between. The CDR3 runs to 16 residues. From germline, CDR1 is LNHDA and CDR2 SQIVND (reference sequence). The source is a human donor in good health. This chain uses TRBV19 with TRBJ1-3, with unresolved D. Sequenced input: T cells isolated from PBMCs. This CDR3 is CASSSPGGPEGNTIYF. In DNA form, the CDR3 reads TGTGCCAGTAGTAGCCCCGGTGGTCCGGAGGGAAACACCATATATTTT.